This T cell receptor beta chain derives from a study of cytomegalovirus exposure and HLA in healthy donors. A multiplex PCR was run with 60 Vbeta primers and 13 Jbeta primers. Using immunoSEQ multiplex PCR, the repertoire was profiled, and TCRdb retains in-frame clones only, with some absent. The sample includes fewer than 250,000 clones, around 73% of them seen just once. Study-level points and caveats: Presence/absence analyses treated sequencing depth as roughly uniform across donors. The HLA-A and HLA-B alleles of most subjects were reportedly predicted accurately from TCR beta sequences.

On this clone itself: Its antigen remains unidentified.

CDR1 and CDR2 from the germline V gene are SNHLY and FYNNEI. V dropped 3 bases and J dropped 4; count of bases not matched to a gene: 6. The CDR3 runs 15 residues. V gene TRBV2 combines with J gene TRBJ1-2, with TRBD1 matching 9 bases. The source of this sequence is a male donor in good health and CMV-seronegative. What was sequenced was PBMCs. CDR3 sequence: CASSEDRGFVYGYTF. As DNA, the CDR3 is TGTGCCAGCAGTGAGGACAGGGGTTTCGTCTATGGCTACACCTTC.